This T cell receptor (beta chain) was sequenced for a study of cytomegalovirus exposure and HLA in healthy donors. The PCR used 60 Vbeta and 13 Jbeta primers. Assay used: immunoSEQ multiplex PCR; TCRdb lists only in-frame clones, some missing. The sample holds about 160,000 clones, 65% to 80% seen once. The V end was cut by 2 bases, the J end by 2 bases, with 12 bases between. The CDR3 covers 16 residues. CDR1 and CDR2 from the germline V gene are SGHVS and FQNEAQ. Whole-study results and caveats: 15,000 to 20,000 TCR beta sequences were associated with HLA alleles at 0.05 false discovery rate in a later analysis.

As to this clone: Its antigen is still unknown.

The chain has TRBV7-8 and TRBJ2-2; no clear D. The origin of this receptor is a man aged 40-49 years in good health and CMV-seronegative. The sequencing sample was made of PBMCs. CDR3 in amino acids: CASSLRIEANTGELFF. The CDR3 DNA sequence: TGTGCCAGCAGCTTAAGGATCGAGGCTAACACCGGGGAGCTGTTTTTT.